Presented here are 4 T cell receptor beta chains from one specimen sequenced in a study of blood T cells in healthy people across ages. The use of a sample-barcoded 5' primer and a J-beta primer mix characterized a second PCR of about 6 to 12 cycles. Each CDR3 protein is one row after TCRdb ran MiXCR on the 5' RACE reads. The table has about 1.6 million distinct CDR3 sequences, about 31% seen once; the top ten hold over 9%. Sequencing was carried out using blood. All receptors derive from a woman aged 30 to 39 in good health.

The chain has TRBV20-1 and TRBJ1-1; 8 bases match TRBD1. Germline lookup yields CDR1 DFQATT and CDR2 SNEGSKA (reference sequence). Trimming removed 5 bases from V and 1 base from J; junction bases left unmatched: 9. The CDR3 is 15 amino acids. This chain's CDR3 is CSAPRKDRGNTEAFF. The CDR3 DNA sequence: TGCAGTGCTCCAAGGAAAGACAGGGGGAACACTGAAGCTTTCTTT.

This clonotype was seen many times. The gene calls are TRBV29-1 and TRBJ2-7; D uncertain. This CDR3 region has 14 residues. Germline values: CDR1 SQVTM, CDR2 ANQGSEA. The ends were cut back, 4 bases at V and 7 bases at J, with 20 bases in the middle. The DNA of the CDR3 is TGCAGCGTTGGCGTTCAGCTGGGCGGAACTGAGCAGTACTTC. Amino acids: CSVGVQLGGTEQYF.

The chain has TRBV7-3 and TRBJ1-1, with D unresolved. The germline gives CDR1 SGHTA, CDR2 FQGTGA. The CDR3 loop spans 14 amino acids. Trimming stripped 5 bases from V and 0 bases from J, with 10 bases between. CDR3 amino acids: CASSPSGMNTEAFF. The CDR3 DNA reads as TGTGCCAGCAGCCCCTCCGGGATGAACACTGAAGCTTTCTTT.

The J gene is TRBJ2-1, the V gene TRBV5-6; 12 bases are shared with TRBD1. J gave up 4 bases and V 10 bases, and 18 bases lay outside the gene matches. Germline V gene data show CDR1 as SGHDT and CDR2 as YYEEEE. The CDR3 is 18 residues long. Here the CDR3 DNA reads TGTGCCTGGAGTGGGGACAGGGGGCTTGTGAGTGGTTACAATGAGCAGTTCTTC. This translates into CAWSGDRGLVSGYNEQFF.